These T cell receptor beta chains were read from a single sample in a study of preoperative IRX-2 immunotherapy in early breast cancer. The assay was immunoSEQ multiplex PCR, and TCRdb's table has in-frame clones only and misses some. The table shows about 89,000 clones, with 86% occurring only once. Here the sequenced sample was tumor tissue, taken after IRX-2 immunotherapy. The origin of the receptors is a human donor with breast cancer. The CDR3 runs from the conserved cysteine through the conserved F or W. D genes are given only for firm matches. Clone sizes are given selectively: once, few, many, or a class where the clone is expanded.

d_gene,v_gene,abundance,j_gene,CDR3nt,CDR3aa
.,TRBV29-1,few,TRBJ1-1,TGCAGCGTTTCAGGTTTCTTGTCCGACACTGAAGCTTTCTTT,CSVSGFLSDTEAFF
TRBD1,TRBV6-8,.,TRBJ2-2,TGTGCCAGCCGAACCGGGACAGTCAACACCGGGGAGCTGTTTTTT,CASRTGTVNTGELFF
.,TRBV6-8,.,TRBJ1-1,TGTGCCAGCAGTTACAGTCAGGCGAACACTGAAGCTTTCTTT,CASSYSQANTEAFF
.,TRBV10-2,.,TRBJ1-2,TGCGCCAGCACCGTGGACGGCGACTATGGCTACACCTTC,CASTVDGDYGYTF
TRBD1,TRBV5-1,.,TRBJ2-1,TGCGCCAGCAGCTTGCGTCCGGACAGGGGGGTTAATGAGCAGTTCTTC,CASSLRPDRGVNEQFF
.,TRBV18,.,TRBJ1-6,TGTGCCAGCTCACCGCAGGGTATCTATAATTCACCCCTCCACTTT,CASSPQGIYNSPLHF
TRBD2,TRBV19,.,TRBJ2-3,TGTGCCAGTAGTATAATTAGCGGGAGCGTGAATACGCAGTATTTT,CASSIISGSVNTQYF
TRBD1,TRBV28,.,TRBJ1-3,TGTGCCAGCACGGCAGGGGGTCTAGGAAACACCATATATTTT,CASTAGGLGNTIYF
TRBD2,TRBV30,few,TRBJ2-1,TGTGCCTGGAGTGTATCGCGACTAGCGGGGGGGCCCAGGAGAAACAATGAGCAGTTCTTC,CAWSVSRLAGGPRRNNEQFF
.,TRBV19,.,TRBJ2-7,TGTGCCAGTAGTATGGGGTCCTTCTACGAGCAGTACTTC,CASSMGSFYEQYF
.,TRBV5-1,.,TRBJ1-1,TGCGCCAGCAGCTTCAACGCAGAGAACACTGAAGCTTTCTTT,CASSFNAENTEAFF
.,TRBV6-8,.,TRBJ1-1,TGTGCCAGCAGTAGGGGGGTCGAGAAGAACACTGAAGCTTTCTTT,CASSRGVEKNTEAFF
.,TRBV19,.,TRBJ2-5,TGTGCCAGTAGTCCCCCGAGGTGGCAGGGGGAGACCCAGTACTTC,CASSPPRWQGETQYF
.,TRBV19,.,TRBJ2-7,TGTGCCAGTAGTATAGGCCTGTCCTACGAGCAGTACTTC,CASSIGLSYEQYF
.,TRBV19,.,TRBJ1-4,TGTGCCAGTGCCGCATCTTCAACTAATGAAAAACTGTTTTTT,CASAASSTNEKLFF
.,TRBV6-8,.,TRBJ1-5,TGTGCCAGCATCGGGATCGCGGGTCAGCCCCAGCATTTT,CASIGIAGQPQHF
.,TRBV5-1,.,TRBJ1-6,TGCGCCAGCAGCTTGGCATCCAACCCGAGTTCACCCCTCCACTTT,CASSLASNPSSPLHF
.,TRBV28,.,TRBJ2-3,TGTGCCAGCAACAAAGGGAGATCTAGCACAGATACGCAGTATTTT,CASNKGRSSTDTQYF
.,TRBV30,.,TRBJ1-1,TGTGCCTGGAATCCGGGGGAGGAGGAAGACCCTGAAGCTTTCTTT,CAWNPGEEEDPEAFF
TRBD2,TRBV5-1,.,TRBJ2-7,TGCGCCAGCAGCTTGGGGAGCGGGGGATCCTACGAGCAGTACTTC,CASSLGSGGSYEQYF
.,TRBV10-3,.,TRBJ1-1,TGTGCCATCAGTGAGTCGGAACTGGGGCGGGTGAACACTGAAGCTTTCTTT,CAISESELGRVNTEAFF
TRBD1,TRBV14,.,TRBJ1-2,TGTGCCAGCAGCCAAGGACAGGGCTTTGGCTACACCTTC,CASSQGQGFGYTF
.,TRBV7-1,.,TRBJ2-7,TGTGCCAGCAGCTTAGGACCGCAATACGAGCAGTACTTC,CASSLGPQYEQYF
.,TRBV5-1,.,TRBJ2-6,TGCGCCAGTTTCCAGGGATATGGGGCCAACGTCCTGACTTTC,CASFQGYGANVLTF
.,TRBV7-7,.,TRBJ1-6,TGTGCCAGCAGCTTCGTACAGGAGAATTCACCCCTCCACTTT,CASSFVQENSPLHF
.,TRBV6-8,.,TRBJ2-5,TGTGCCAGCAGTTACGGGGGGAACCCCCCCACCCAGTACTTC,CASSYGGNPPTQYF
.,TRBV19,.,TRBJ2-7,TGTGCCAGTAGTGAGGGATGGAGCTCCTACGAGCAGTACTTC,CASSEGWSSYEQYF